The 25 T cell receptor beta chains given below trace back to one sample, sequenced in a study of blood T cell repertoires in COVID-19. This table comes from immunoSEQ multiplex PCR, and its TCRdb copy is limited to in-frame clones, with some not included. This table holds 280,000 or so clones, 89% found once. Sequenced material: PBMCs or T cells enriched from blood (not recorded which). These receptors originate from a woman between 50 and 59 years old who had been exposed to COVID-19.

The gene calls are TRBV10-1 and TRBJ1-5; 8 positions match TRBD1. CDR3 length: 17 amino acids. V was pared by 3 bases and J by 5 bases, with 12 bases of the junction left unmatched. Germline CDR1 is WNHNN and CDR2 is SYGVQD (reference sequence). The CDR3 region has the DNA TGCGCCAGCAGTGAAAAAACGGGACAGGTCGTTTATCAGCCCCAGCATTTT. It codes for CASSEKTGQVVYQPQHF.

About this clone: The same CDR3 arises from other DNA sequences in this sample as well. CDR3: CASRRTSGGNTDTQYF. As DNA, the CDR3 is TGTGCCAGCAGGCGGACTAGCGGGGGGAACACAGATACGCAGTATTTT. The rearrangement uses TRBV7-2 and TRBJ2-3, with 14 bases identical to TRBD2. This CDR3 comprises 16 residues. In germline, CDR1 is SGHTA, CDR2 FQGNSA. The junction had 4 bases not matched to a gene; V was cut back by 6 bases and J by 2 bases.

The chain joins TRBV7-6 to TRBJ1-2; TRBD1 aligns across 10 bases. The V gene end was trimmed by 0 bases and the J gene end by 3 bases; junction bases not matched to a gene: 4. The CDR3 has 16 residues. Germline values: CDR1 SGHVS, CDR2 FNYEAQ. This CDR3 reads CASSLAGTGDHYGYTF. The DNA for the CDR3 is TGTGCCAGCAGCTTAGCGGGGACAGGGGACCACTATGGCTACACCTTC.

This clone was seen once. V gene TRBV5-5 combines with J gene TRBJ1-5, with 9 bases fitting TRBD1. This CDR3 is built from 15 residues. The germline V gene has CDR1 SGHKS and CDR2 YYEKEE (reference sequence). The trim removed 4 bases at V and 2 bases at J, leaving 4 bases unmatched. For the CDR3, the DNA is TGTGCCAGCAGCCGGGGACAGGGTGGCAATCAGCCCCAGCATTTT. It codes for CASSRGQGGNQPQHF.

This clone rates as medium-sized (0.01 to 0.1%). The CDR3 spells CASSQGGLYQETQYF. CDR3 in DNA: TGTGCCAGCAGCCAAGGGGGCCTGTACCAAGAGACCCAGTACTTC. The V call is TRBV4-2, the J call TRBJ2-5; the D gene is possibly TRBD1 (5 bases). Deletions cut 1 base from V and 0 bases from J, with 9 bases between. The V gene's germline CDR1 is LGHNA and CDR2 YNFKEQ. The CDR3 length is 15 residues.

The chain has TRBV5-1 and TRBJ2-3; 7 nucleotides line up with TRBD1. CDR1 and CDR2 (germline): SGHRS, YFSETQ. The CDR3 has 14 residues. V was pared by 0 bases and J by 11 bases, with 9 bases of the junction left unmatched. CDR3 protein: CASSLGDSYLGQYF. The CDR3 nucleotides read TGCGCCAGCAGCTTGGGGGACAGCTACCTCGGGCAGTATTTT.

This chain connects TRBV5-1 to TRBJ2-1; D possibly uses TRBD1 or TRBD2 (5 bases each). V was shortened by 4 bases and J by 8 bases, with 19 bases between the two germline ends. CDR1 SGHRS and CDR2 YFSETQ come from the germline V gene. The CDR3 is made up of 15 amino acids. CDR3 sequence reads: CASSLGTGSWDEQFF. In DNA form, the CDR3 reads TGCGCCAGCAGCCTGGGGACGGGGTCCTGGGATGAGCAGTTCTTC.

The chain uses TRBV30 and TRBJ1-1; possible D gene TRBD1, 5 bases. In germline, CDR1 is GTSNPN, CDR2 SVGIG (reference sequence). This CDR3 contains 12 residues. The V end lost 2 bases, the J end lost 7 bases, and 11 bases lay between the germline ends. CDR3 in amino acids: CAWSRQGHEAFF. The CDR3 nucleotides are TGTGCCTGGAGTAGGCAGGGCCATGAAGCTTTCTTT.

The chain is built from TRBV30 and TRBJ1-5, with D unresolved. V shed 1 base and J shed 3 bases, with 7 bases lying between them. The CDR3 loop spans 13 amino acids. Germline assignment: CDR1 GTSNPN and CDR2 SVGIG (reference sequence). The CDR3 region is CAWSERDNQPQHF. The CDR3 DNA is TGTGCCTGGAGTGAGCGGGACAATCAGCCCCAGCATTTT.

The rearrangement uses TRBV2 and TRBJ2-1; D is perhaps TRBD1 (6 bases). The CDR3 is 15 amino acids. Germline V gives CDR1 SNHLY, CDR2 FYNNEI. V lost 6 bases and J lost 0, with 12 bases in between. CDR3 bases: TGTGCCAGCAGGGCGGACAGAAACTCCTACAATGAGCAGTTCTTC. As protein: CASRADRNSYNEQFF.

This chain uses TRBV7-9 with TRBJ1-2, with 10 bases identical to TRBD1. V trimming: 4 bases; J trimming: 6 bases; junction bases outside the gene matches: 14. Germline assignment: CDR1 SEHNR and CDR2 FQNEAQ (reference sequence). This CDR3 has 17 residues. CDR3 nucleotide sequence: TGTGCCAGCAGCTCACCAGGCCGAGTCGGGACAGGGGATGGCTACACCTTC. It encodes CASSSPGRVGTGDGYTF. Combining the CDR3 with reference TRBV7-9 and TRBJ1-2 gives the whole variable domain DTGVSQNPRHKITKRGQNVTFRCDPISEHNRLYWYRQTLGQGPEFLTYFQNEAQLEKSRLLSDRFSAERPKGSFSTLEIQRTEQGDSAMYLCASSSPGRVGTGDGYTFGSGTRLTVV.

This chain links TRBV27 with TRBJ2-1; 9 bases fit TRBD1. The germline V gene encodes CDR1 MNHEY and CDR2 SMNVEV (reference sequence). Trimming cost V 3 bases and J 8 bases; bases outside gene matches: 5. The CDR3 totals 14 residues. The CDR3 here is CASSFGTGYHEQFF. The CDR3 nucleotides are TGTGCCAGCAGTTTTGGGACAGGGTACCATGAGCAGTTCTTC.

This chain uses TRBV19 with TRBJ2-2; maybe TRBD2 (5 bases). The V end was cut by 8 bases, the J end by 1 base, with 5 bases between. Germline CDR1 is LNHDA and CDR2 is SQIVND (reference sequence). This CDR3 comprises 12 residues. The CDR3 reads CASRENTGELFF. In DNA form, the CDR3 reads TGTGCCAGTCGGGAGAACACCGGGGAGCTGTTTTTT.

The chain joins TRBV29-1 to TRBJ2-3; 8 nucleotides align to TRBD1. This CDR3 region has 13 residues. Germline V lookup: CDR1 SQVTM, CDR2 ANQGSEA. V shed 4 bases and J 5 bases; nucleotides not matched to a gene: 5. CDR3 amino acids: CSVAGQVLDTQYF. For the CDR3, the DNA is TGCAGCGTTGCGGGACAGGTCTTAGATACGCAGTATTTT.

The CDR3 protein is CASSLPAGTPYNEQFF. The CDR3 region has the DNA TGCGCCAGCAGCTTGCCAGCGGGGACACCCTACAATGAGCAGTTCTTC. The J gene is TRBJ2-1, the V gene TRBV5-1; a possible D gene is TRBD2 (7 bases). Germline assignment: CDR1 SGHRS and CDR2 YFSETQ. The CDR3 is made up of 16 amino acids. V gave up 1 base and J gave up 2 bases, with 13 bases separating them.

The chain is built from TRBV3-1 (or the pseudogene TRBV3-2) and TRBJ1-4, with D possibly being TRBD1 (5 bases). This CDR3 spans 15 amino acids. Germline CDR1 and CDR2: LGHDT and YNNKEL (reference sequence). Trimming cost V 4 bases and J 2 bases, with 11 bases left between them. CDR3 protein: CASSPVGRTNEKLFF. CDR3 DNA: TGTGCCAGCAGCCCCGTGGGGCGGACTAATGAAAAACTGTTTTTT.

Concerning this clone itself: At one of its ends the junction is not consistent with the germline gene, which may arise from a read error. J is TRBJ2-3 and V is TRBV4-1; 8 bases are shared with TRBD2. The CDR3 is made up of 16 amino acids. Germline CDR1 MGHRA, CDR2 YSYEKL. For the CDR3, the DNA is TGCGCCAGCAGCAAAGAGTCGGGGGGGCGAAAGGATACGCAGTATTTT. Encoded protein: CASSKESGGRKDTQYF.

The rearrangement joins TRBV20-1 to TRBJ1-2; TRBD1 aligns across 9 bases. With 3 bases clipped from V and 5 bases from J, the junction kept 10 bases outside the gene matches. This CDR3 is built from 15 residues. Per the germline V gene, CDR1 is DFQATT and CDR2 is SNEGSKA (reference sequence). The CDR3 DNA reads as TGCAGTGCTAGTGTCCGGGACAGGGATAGGTATGGCTACACCTTC. Protein: CSASVRDRDRYGYTF.

This clone appeared once. V and J are TRBV2 and TRBJ2-2, with a weak D call TRBD2 (6 bases). Trimming left V 4 bases short and J 4 bases short, with 10 bases between. The CDR3 length is 14 residues. Per the germline V gene, CDR1 is SNHLY and CDR2 is FYNNEI. Here the CDR3 DNA reads TGTGCCAGCAGTGTACTAGCTGGCACCGGGGAGCTGTTTTTT. Amino acid sequence: CASSVLAGTGELFF.

The chain recombines TRBV27 with TRBJ1-1; tentative D call: TRBD1 (6 bases). The length of the CDR3 is 13 residues. V lost 6 bases and J 4 bases, leaving 12 bases between the germline ends. CDR1 and CDR2 (germline): MNHEY, SMNVEV (reference sequence). DNA for the CDR3: TGTGCCAGCAGGCCCCAGGGGCGCACTGAAGCTTTCTTT. It specifies CASRPQGRTEAFF.

The rearrangement uses TRBV19 and TRBJ1-4; the D gene is possibly TRBD1 (5 bases). From germline, CDR1 is LNHDA and CDR2 SQIVND (reference sequence). This CDR3 is built from 16 residues. The V and J ends lost 3 bases and 7 bases respectively, with 18 bases between them. The CDR3 sequence is CASSIGDLGVGEKLFF. CDR3 DNA: TGTGCCAGTAGTATCGGCGACCTAGGGGTTGGTGAAAAACTGTTTTTT.

V is TRBV5-1 and J is TRBJ1-6; possibly TRBD1 for D (6 bases). With 5 bases removed from V and 6 bases from J, the gap between germline ends came to 9 bases. This CDR3 is 13 amino acids long. From germline, CDR1 is SGHRS and CDR2 YFSETQ. CDR3 coding DNA: TGCGCCAGCAGGCAGGACAGTAATTCACCCCTCCACTTT. Its translation is CASRQDSNSPLHF.

The rearrangement uses TRBV18 and TRBJ1-1, with TRBD1 matching 7 bases. Trimming took 6 bases from V and 5 from J; bases not matched to a gene: 9. Per the germline V gene, CDR1 is KGHSH and CDR2 is LQKENI. The CDR3 spans 14 residues. The CDR3 spells CASSLDRVGTEAFF. The CDR3 nucleotides read TGTGCCAGCTCCCTCGACAGGGTAGGGACTGAAGCTTTCTTT.

The V and J genes are TRBV28 and TRBJ1-3; a possible D gene is TRBD1 (5 bases). The CDR3 loop spans 13 amino acids. From germline, CDR1 is MDHEN and CDR2 SYDVKM. The ends were cut back, 5 bases at V and 6 bases at J, with 11 bases in the middle. This CDR3 reads CASSPPGVNTIYF. The CDR3 DNA sequence: TGTGCCAGCAGTCCCCCGGGGGTAAACACCATATATTTT.

This chain uses TRBV3-1 (or the pseudogene TRBV3-2) with TRBJ2-7, with TRBD1 matching over 9 bases. Losses at the gene ends were 4 bases for V and 4 bases for J; bases not matched to a gene: 5. Germline values: CDR1 LGHDT, CDR2 YNNKEL (reference sequence). CDR3 size: 14 residues. The CDR3 DNA reads as TGTGCCAGCAGCCTTCGGACAGGGGCGTACGAGCAGTACTTC. The encoded protein is CASSLRTGAYEQYF.